Listed below are T cell receptor beta chains from one sample, sequenced in a study of T cells in Graves' hyperthyroidism and ophthalmopathy. TCRdb passed the multiplex PCR reads through MiXCR, listing each CDR3 protein once. Of 550,000 to 700,000 distinct CDR3 sequences in the sample, about 45% are singletons; the top ten hold around 20%. The sample taken for sequencing was peripheral blood or thyroid tissue (not recorded which). These receptors were taken from an adult woman with Graves' disease, either hyperthyroidism or ophthalmopathy (not recorded which). Both conserved end residues are part of each CDR3. D genes are given only for firm matches. For some rows the clone size is stated as once, few or many, or as a class when expanded; others skip it.

CDR3: CSVIIAGGAYNEQFF; DNA: TGCAGTGTTATTATAGCGGGAGGCGCCTACAATGAGCAGTTCTTC; D: TRBD2; size: -; V: TRBV20-1; J: TRBJ2-1
CDR3: CASSGGPNRGGELFF; DNA: TGTGCCAGCAGCGGTGGACCAAACAGGGGCGGGGAGCTGTTTTTT; D: TRBD1; size: -; V: TRBV9; J: TRBJ2-2
CDR3: CASSLGSVSGANVLTF; DNA: TGTGCCAGCAGCTTAGGCTCAGTCTCTGGGGCCAACGTCCTGACTTTC; D: -; size: -; V: TRBV7-8; J: TRBJ2-6
CDR3: CASSAPRSSYNSPLHF; DNA: TGTGCCAGCAGTGCCCCTCGGAGCTCCTATAATTCACCCCTCCACTTT; D: -; size: -; V: TRBV25-1; J: TRBJ1-6
CDR3: CAIRYGTENTEAFF; DNA: TGTGCCATCAGGTACGGGACAGAGAACACTGAAGCTTTCTTT; D: TRBD1; size: -; V: TRBV10-3; J: TRBJ1-1
CDR3: CASSPGGGQETQYF; DNA: TGTGCCAGCAGCCCTGGAGGGGGTCAAGAGACCCAGTACTTC; D: -; size: few; V: TRBV7-3; J: TRBJ2-5
CDR3: CASSDGVSEEQYF; DNA: TGTGCCAGCAGTGACGGTGTCAGCGAAGAGCAGTACTTC; D: -; size: -; V: TRBV2; J: TRBJ2-7
CDR3: CASSLEPGYEQYF; DNA: TGTGCCAGCAGCTTAGAGCCGGGGTACGAGCAGTACTTC; D: -; size: -; V: TRBV7-2; J: TRBJ2-7
CDR3: CASSPSGYNTEAFF; DNA: TGTGCCAGCAGTCCCTCAGGGTATAACACTGAAGCTTTCTTT; D: -; size: many; V: TRBV12-3/TRBV12-4; J: TRBJ1-1
CDR3: CASSESGTGQPQHF; DNA: TGCGCCAGCAGTGAGTCAGGGACGGGTCAGCCCCAGCATTTT; D: -; size: -; V: TRBV10-2; J: TRBJ1-5
CDR3: CASSETVGTQYF; DNA: TGTGCCAGCAGTGAGACCGTGGGGACCCAGTACTTC; D: -; size: -; V: TRBV2; J: TRBJ2-5
CDR3: CASSLAPPITGGRISPLHF; DNA: TGTGCCAGCAGCTTAGCGCCCCCAATAACAGGGGGACGGATTTCACCCCTCCACTTT; D: TRBD1; size: -; V: TRBV12-3/TRBV12-4; J: TRBJ1-6
CDR3: CASSPRSPGNTTYF; DNA: TGTGCCAGCTCACCAAGGTCCCCTGGAAACACCACATATTTT; D: -; size: -; V: TRBV18; J: TRBJ1-3
CDR3: CASSSARGGDEQYF; DNA: TGTGCCAGTAGTTCGGCTCGAGGGGGTGACGAGCAGTACTTC; D: -; size: many; V: TRBV19; J: TRBJ2-7
CDR3: CASSQPRQGRTDTQYF; DNA: TGCGCCAGCAGCCAACCCCGACAGGGGCGGACAGATACGCAGTATTTT; D: TRBD1; size: -; V: TRBV7-3; J: TRBJ2-3
CDR3: CASSVGWDRVGQPQHF; DNA: TGTGCCAGCAGTGTTGGGTGGGACAGGGTGGGTCAGCCCCAGCATTTT; D: TRBD1; size: -; V: TRBV25-1; J: TRBJ1-5
CDR3: CASSWDRQSHEQYF; DNA: TGTGCCAGCAGCTGGGACAGACAGTCGCACGAGCAGTACTTC; D: TRBD1; size: once; V: TRBV7-3; J: TRBJ2-7
CDR3: CASSLRGGDTENSGNTIYF; DNA: TGTGCCAGCAGCTTACGGGGGGGGGACACCGAAAACTCTGGAAACACCATATATTTT; D: -; size: -; V: TRBV11-1; J: TRBJ1-3
CDR3: CASSAGTVNEKLFF; DNA: TGTGCCAGCAGTGCCGGGACAGTCAATGAAAAACTGTTTTTT; D: TRBD1; size: -; V: TRBV6-6; J: TRBJ1-4
CDR3: CASSWTGAGNEQFF; DNA: TGTGCCAGCAGCTGGACAGGCGCTGGGAATGAGCAGTTCTTC; D: TRBD1; size: -; V: TRBV7-2; J: TRBJ2-1
CDR3: CASIHSGGKLFF; DNA: TGTGCCAGCATCCATTCGGGGGGAAAACTGTTTTTT; D: -; size: many; V: TRBV28; J: TRBJ1-4
CDR3: CASSLEGSGEKLFF; DNA: TGTGCCAGCAGCTTAGAGGGGTCGGGAGAAAAACTGTTTTTT; D: -; size: many; V: TRBV7-6; J: TRBJ1-4
CDR3: CASSPTGTGGSSGANVLTF; DNA: TGTGCCAGCAGCCCAACCGGGACAGGGGGAAGCTCTGGGGCCAACGTCCTGACTTTC; D: TRBD1; size: -; V: TRBV7-9; J: TRBJ2-6
CDR3: CASSLDPGNEKLFF; DNA: TGTGCCAGCAGCTTGGATCCCGGGAATGAAAAACTGTTTTTT; D: -; size: many; V: TRBV5-5; J: TRBJ1-4
CDR3: CATSIGLAGGFNEQYF; DNA: TGTGCCACCAGCATTGGACTAGCGGGAGGATTTAACGAGCAGTACTTC; D: TRBD2; size: -; V: TRBV15; J: TRBJ2-7
CDR3: CASSPSPGDTEAFF; DNA: TGCGCCAGCAGCCCGAGTCCAGGGGACACTGAAGCTTTCTTT; D: -; size: many; V: TRBV5-1; J: TRBJ1-1
CDR3: CASSLGGNTGLTLHF; DNA: TGCGCCAGCAGCTTAGGAGGCAACACGGGTCTCACCCTCCACTTT; D: -; size: -; V: TRBV5-1; J: TRBJ1-6
CDR3: CAITRQVTYGYTF; DNA: TGTGCCATCACCCGCCAGGTGACCTATGGCTACACCTTC; D: -; size: -; V: TRBV10-3; J: TRBJ1-2
CDR3: CATSDWTEVQHF; DNA: TGTGCCACCAGTGATTGGACCGAGGTCCAGCATTTT; D: -; size: many; V: TRBV24-1; J: TRBJ1-5
CDR3: CASSPTGTATYGYTF; DNA: TGTGCCAGCAGTCCGACCGGGACCGCTACCTATGGCTACACCTTC; D: -; size: many; V: TRBV27; J: TRBJ1-2
CDR3: CSARDHGTLRETQYF; DNA: TGCAGTGCTAGAGATCATGGAACCCTGAGGGAGACCCAGTACTTC; D: -; size: many; V: TRBV20-1; J: TRBJ2-5
CDR3: CASSEGRGTDTQYF; DNA: TGCGCCAGCAGCGAGGGGCGAGGCACAGATACGCAGTATTTT; D: -; size: -; V: TRBV10-1; J: TRBJ2-3
CDR3: CASSPQRASPYEQYFGPGYQPQHF; DNA: -; D: -; size: -; V: TRBV7-9; J: TRBJ1-5
CDR3: CASSLWHHEQYF; DNA: TGTGCCAGCAGCTTGTGGCACCACGAGCAGTACTTC; D: -; size: many; V: TRBV5-6; J: TRBJ2-7
CDR3: CSASQGIGQPQHF; DNA: TGCAGTGCTAGTCAGGGGATAGGTCAGCCCCAGCATTTT; D: -; size: many; V: TRBV20-1; J: TRBJ1-5
CDR3: CASRRSTDTSPLHF; DNA: TGTGCCAGCAGACGTAGCACAGATACTTCACCCCTCCACTTT; D: -; size: -; V: TRBV2; J: TRBJ1-6
CDR3: CASSSPDSWKETQYF; DNA: TGTGCCAGCAGCTCCCCGGACAGTTGGAAAGAGACCCAGTACTTC; D: -; size: -; V: TRBV7-9; J: TRBJ2-5
CDR3: CASSPGSNSPLHF; DNA: TGTGCCAGCAGCCCCGGGTCTAATTCACCCCTCCACTTT; D: -; size: few; V: TRBV7-6; J: TRBJ1-6
CDR3: CATGLRGPGQPQHF; DNA: TGTGCCACGGGCTTGAGGGGTCCAGGTCAGCCCCAGCATTTT; D: -; size: many; V: TRBV19; J: TRBJ1-5
CDR3: CAGSGSSRVPLHF; DNA: TGTGCCGGCAGTGGATCCTCCCGCGTCCCCCTCCACTTT; D: -; size: -; V: TRBV2; J: TRBJ1-6
CDR3: CASSPFWGTNEKLFF; DNA: TGTGCCAGCAGTCCCTTTTGGGGGACTAATGAAAAACTGTTTTTT; D: -; size: few; V: TRBV27; J: TRBJ1-4
CDR3: CAISLKGTEAFF; DNA: TGTGCCATCAGTCTTAAGGGAACTGAAGCTTTCTTT; D: -; size: -; V: TRBV10-3; J: TRBJ1-1
CDR3: CAISPHRGSSYEQYF; DNA: TGTGCCATCAGTCCACACAGGGGATCCTCCTACGAGCAGTACTTC; D: TRBD1; size: -; V: TRBV10-3; J: TRBJ2-7
CDR3: CATSRPGHLNTEAFF; DNA: TGTGCCACCAGCAGACCGGGACACCTGAACACTGAAGCTTTCTTT; D: -; size: -; V: TRBV15; J: TRBJ1-1
CDR3: CASSQEEADSNSPLHF; DNA: TGTGCCAGCAGCCAAGAGGAGGCGGACAGCAATTCACCCCTCCACTTT; D: -; size: -; V: TRBV7-3; J: TRBJ1-6
CDR3: CASSFGTHEKLFF; DNA: TGTGCCAGCAGCTTCGGGACCCATGAAAAACTGTTTTTT; D: -; size: many; V: TRBV7-9; J: TRBJ1-4
CDR3: CASSPGTSATGETQYF; DNA: TGTGCCAGCAGCCCCGGGACTAGCGCGACGGGAGAGACCCAGTACTTC; D: TRBD2; size: -; V: TRBV7-7; J: TRBJ2-5
CDR3: CASTPRKGSNQPQHF; DNA: TGTGCCAGCACCCCACGGAAGGGGAGCAATCAGCCCCAGCATTTT; D: -; size: many; V: TRBV6-2/TRBV6-3; J: TRBJ1-5
CDR3: CASSELTGPGNTIYF; DNA: TGTGCCAGCAGTGAATTAACAGGGCCTGGAAACACCATATATTTT; D: -; size: -; V: TRBV2; J: TRBJ1-3
CDR3: CASVEARAETQYF; DNA: TGTGCCAGCGTTGAAGCAAGAGCGGAGACCCAGTACTTC; D: -; size: -; V: TRBV25-1; J: TRBJ2-5
CDR3: CASSVGTIHEAFF; DNA: TGTGCCAGCAGCGTAGGGACCATACATGAAGCTTTCTTT; D: -; size: many; V: TRBV9; J: TRBJ1-1
CDR3: CASSLVGSRFHF; DNA: TGTGCCAGCAGCTTAGTGGGCAGTAGGTTCCACTTT; D: -; size: -; V: TRBV7-2; J: TRBJ1-1
CDR3: CASRRDRVYQPQHF; DNA: TGCGCCAGCAGAAGGGACAGGGTCTATCAGCCCCAGCATTTT; D: TRBD1; size: few; V: TRBV10-1; J: TRBJ1-5